Below are 20 T cell receptor beta chains sequenced from a single sample in a study of beta chain features in type 1 diabetes. Sequencing targeted expressed TCRB transcripts, as all isolated RNA had been reverse transcribed. Profiled with immunoSEQ multiplex PCR; TCRdb holds only in-frame clones, not every one. The table lists hundreds of thousands of clones, roughly 13% of them singletons. No antigen has been identified for these receptors. General study results and limits: There was a moderate but significant shortening of TCRB CDR3s in all four CD4+ subsets of Type 1 diabetes patients.

Sequencing was performed on naive CD4+ T cells from blood. Receptor source: a man younger than 35 with type 1 diabetes.

This sequence joins TRBV18 and TRBJ2-1; 8 positions match TRBD1. After removal of 3 bases from V and 3 bases from J, the junction contained 7 bases not matched to a gene. This CDR3 has 16 amino acids. Germline CDR1 KGHSH, CDR2 LQKENI. CDR3 in amino acids: CASSPLGQGDYNEQFF. In nucleotides, the CDR3 is TGTGCCAGCTCACCCCTTGGACAGGGCGACTACAATGAGCAGTTCTTC.

A note on this clone: Other nucleotide sequences from this sample produce the same CDR3. The CDR3 spells CASSLTGGGDTQYF. For the CDR3, the DNA is TGTGCCAGCAGCTTAACGGGGGGCGGAGATACGCAGTATTTT. This chain joins TRBV7-9 and TRBJ2-3; possible D gene TRBD2, 7 bases. Germline V gives CDR1 SEHNR, CDR2 FQNEAQ (reference sequence). The CDR3 is 14 amino acids. V shed 2 bases and J shed 5 bases, with 11 bases lying between them.

V gene TRBV29-1 combines with J gene TRBJ1-1; perhaps TRBD1 as D (6 bases). Germline lookup yields CDR1 SQVTM and CDR2 ANQGSEA. The CDR3 consists of 14 residues. The ends were cut back, 6 bases at V and 0 bases at J, with 14 bases in the middle. The CDR3 nucleotides are TGCAGCGTGCCCGGGGACACCTTGAACACTGAAGCTTTCTTT. Translating it yields CSVPGDTLNTEAFF.

Comments on this clone: Other DNA sequences in the sample encode the same CDR3. The V call is TRBV18, the J call TRBJ2-1, with TRBD2 matching over 11 bases. Per germline, CDR1 KGHSH and CDR2 LQKENI. J was trimmed by 3 bases and V by 6 bases; bases with no gene match: 4. CDR3 length equals 15 residues. The CDR3 protein is CASSPTSGDYNEQFF. The CDR3 coding sequence is TGTGCCAGCTCTCCGACTAGCGGGGACTACAATGAGCAGTTCTTC. Together with reference TRBV18 and TRBJ2-1, the CDR3 gives the full variable domain: NAGVMQNPRHLVRRRGQEARLRCSPMKGHSHVYWYRQLPEEGLKFMVYLQKENIIDESGMPKERFSAEFPKEGPSILRIQQVVRGDSAAYFCASSPTSGDYNEQFFGPGTRLTVL.

This clone appeared a few times. V usage is TRBV25-1 and J usage is TRBJ2-6; D is unresolved. This CDR3 spans 14 amino acids. Between the trimmed V and J ends, which lost 3 bases and 0 bases, there was a span of 3 bases. Looked up from germline, CDR1 is MGHDK and CDR2 is SYGVNS. The CDR3 sequence is CASSDSSGANVLTF. The CDR3 bases are TGTGCCAGCAGTGACAGCTCTGGGGCCAACGTCCTGACTTTC.

The chain uses TRBV5-6 and TRBJ1-1; D is undetermined. From germline, CDR1 is SGHDT and CDR2 YYEEEE. The CDR3 covers 12 residues. Trimming left V 1 base short and J 4 bases short, with 5 bases between. CDR3 nucleotide sequence: TGTGCCAGCAGCTTGCCCGTCACTGAAGCTTTCTTT. This gives the protein CASSLPVTEAFF.

The chain combines TRBV7-3 with TRBJ2-1; D unresolved. Germline V CDR1 and CDR2: SGHTA, FQGTGA. This CDR3 spans 12 amino acids. The V gene lost 4 bases and the J gene lost 9 bases, with 10 bases spanning the gap. CDR3 region: CASSSPSGEQFF. In DNA form, the CDR3 reads TGTGCCAGCAGCTCACCTTCTGGTGAGCAGTTCTTC.

This clone has more than one count but fewer than ten. This rearrangement joins TRBV6-1 to TRBJ1-1; tentative D call: TRBD1 (5 bases). Germline CDR1 and CDR2: MNHNS and SASEGT. Between the trimmed V and J ends, which lost 8 bases and 2 bases, there was a span of 12 bases. The CDR3 sequence is 13 residues long. The CDR3 DNA is TGTGCCAGCGGCTCAGGGAGCAACACTGAAGCTTTCTTT. As protein: CASGSGSNTEAFF.

This chain joins TRBV19 and TRBJ2-2, with 9 bases identical to TRBD1. CDR3 size: 14 residues. From germline, CDR1 is LNHDA and CDR2 SQIVND (reference sequence). V shed 5 bases and J 7 bases; nucleotides not matched to a gene: 5. The CDR3 loop is CASSRQGEGGELFF. The CDR3 region has the DNA TGTGCCAGTAGTCGACAGGGGGAAGGCGGGGAGCTGTTTTTT.

V is TRBV29-1 and J is TRBJ2-7, with D possibly being TRBD1 (6 bases). Trimming shortened V by 2 bases and J by 0 bases, and 14 bases separated the two germline ends. Germline CDR1 SQVTM, CDR2 ANQGSEA. The CDR3 is 15 residues long. The CDR3 loop is CSVEYGGQSSYEQYF. The CDR3 DNA reads TGCAGCGTTGAATATGGCGGACAGAGCTCCTACGAGCAGTACTTC.

This clone was counted between two and nine times. Other DNA sequences in this sample translate to the same CDR3. This chain joins TRBV5-6 and TRBJ2-1; unclear D gene. The CDR3 is made up of 11 amino acids. Per the germline V gene, CDR1 is SGHDT and CDR2 is YYEEEE. Trimming cost V 4 bases and J 3 bases, with 2 bases left between them. CDR3 sequence: CASSRYNEQFF. CDR3 coding DNA: TGTGCCAGCAGCCGCTACAATGAGCAGTTCTTC.

This clone was observed a handful of times. This chain links TRBV9 with TRBJ2-7, with 8 bases that match TRBD2. This CDR3 has 15 amino acids. The V segment lost 7 bases and the J segment 0 bases; nucleotides outside the gene matches: 9. Germline V gene lookup returns CDR1 SGDLS and CDR2 YYNGEE. The CDR3 bases are TGTGCCAGCGGAAAACTAGCGGAGAGCTCCTACGAGCAGTACTTC. Translating it yields CASGKLAESSYEQYF.

This clone was found a few times. The chain couples TRBV30 to TRBJ1-2; no clear D gene. The CDR3 loop spans 15 amino acids. With 2 bases removed from V and 5 bases from J, the gap between germline ends came to 18 bases. Looked up from germline, CDR1 is GTSNPN and CDR2 is SVGIG (reference sequence). In DNA form, the CDR3 reads TGTGCCTGGAGTCCCATGGAGGGTTTGGTGTATGGCTACACCTTC. Encoded protein: CAWSPMEGLVYGYTF. Full variable domain (outside the CDR3, taken from reference TRBV30 and TRBJ1-2): SQTIHQWPATLVQPVGSPLSLECTVEGTSNPNLYWYRQAAGRGLQLLFYSVGIGQISSEVPQNLSASRPQDRQFILSSKKLLLSDSGFYLCAWSPMEGLVYGYTFGSGTRLTVV.

This chain joins TRBV11-2 and TRBJ2-3; TRBD2 agrees at 10 bases. J was trimmed by 5 bases and V by 5 bases; bases with no gene match: 19. This CDR3 has 19 amino acids. Germline V gives CDR1 SGHAT, CDR2 FQNNGV. The CDR3 DNA reads TGTGCCAGCAGCCCTGGGGACGCACTAGCGGGGTCCAGGGTAGATACGCAGTATTTT. It translates to CASSPGDALAGSRVDTQYF.

This clone was recorded a few times. The rearrangement uses TRBV5-1 and TRBJ1-1, with TRBD1 matching 10 bases. This CDR3 has 16 amino acids. With V trimmed by 2 bases and J by 1 base, 5 bases remained unmatched. Germline V gene lookup returns CDR1 SGHRS and CDR2 YFSETQ. This chain's CDR3 is CASSLSRDRGNTEAFF. The CDR3 coding sequence is TGCGCCAGCAGCTTATCCCGGGACAGGGGGAACACTGAAGCTTTCTTT.

The table lists this clone with a few counts. The chain uses TRBV11-2 and TRBJ2-7; 14 bases fit TRBD2. The CDR3 spans 15 residues. After removal of 8 bases from V and 4 bases from J, the junction contained 7 bases not matched to a gene. Germline CDR1 SGHAT, CDR2 FQNNGV. In nucleotides, the CDR3 is TGTGCCAGCGGCTGGACTAGCGGGGGGATGTACGAGCAGTACTTC. Amino acid sequence: CASGWTSGGMYEQYF.

This clone was observed a few times. V is TRBV7-2 and J is TRBJ2-5; D is undetermined. V lost 5 bases to trimming and J lost 4 bases, with 8 bases between them. Germline CDR1 SGHTA, CDR2 FQGNSA. The CDR3 is 12 residues long. The CDR3 nucleotides are TGTGCCAGCAGCCGTCAAACAGAGACCCAGTACTTC. This codes for CASSRQTETQYF.

This rearrangement joins TRBV25-1 to TRBJ2-6, with 7 bases identical to TRBD1. The J segment lost 3 bases and the V segment lost 0 bases, leaving 8 bases of the junction unmatched. The CDR3 spans 18 residues. CDR1 is MGHDK, CDR2 SYGVNS, per germline. The CDR3 is CASSEYGTASGGANVLTF. The DNA for the CDR3 is TGTGCCAGCAGTGAATATGGGACAGCTAGTGGTGGGGCCAACGTCCTGACTTTC. The full variable domain, completed using reference TRBV25-1 and TRBJ2-6, is EADIYQTPRYLVIGTGKKITLECSQTMGHDKMYWYQQDPGMELHLIHYSYGVNSTEKGDLSSESTVSRIRTEHFPLTLESARPSHTSQYLCASSEYGTASGGANVLTFGAGSRLTVL.

This chain joins TRBV5-1 and TRBJ1-6; no definite D call. The germline V and J ends were trimmed by 0 bases and 7 bases, with 14 bases remaining between them. The CDR3 has 16 amino acids. Per the germline V gene, CDR1 is SGHRS and CDR2 is YFSETQ. CDR3 in amino acids: CASSLGSLLPNSPLHF. The CDR3 DNA reads TGCGCCAGCAGCTTGGGCTCCTTACTCCCCAATTCACCCCTCCACTTT.

This clone was detected only a few times. This chain joins TRBV27 and TRBJ2-1; TRBD1 is a possible D gene (6 bases). V lost 4 bases, J lost 9 bases, and 22 bases lay in between. This CDR3 contains 16 residues. The V gene's germline CDR1 is MNHEY and CDR2 SMNVEV (reference sequence). CDR3 in amino acids: CASSSPQGLRRSEQFF. CDR3 bases: TGTGCCAGCAGTTCTCCTCAGGGGCTAAGGAGGAGTGAGCAGTTCTTC.